The T cell receptor beta chain under discussion was sequenced for a study of blood T cell repertoires in COVID-19. Overall study context: Samples came from the United States, Italy and Spain, spanning acute and convalescent COVID-19. PBMCs, B-cell-depleted T cells, or T cells were the source of the cDNA or gDNA that made up the material.

After removal of 3 bases from V and 4 bases from J, the junction contained 2 bases not matched to a gene. The CDR3 length is 15 residues. In germline, CDR1 is SGHRS, CDR2 YFSETQ. Original analysis: Reference gene primer amplification in the assay estimated nucleated cell counts. Only in-frame clones appear in the TCRdb table, and some are missing; sequencing was by immunoSEQ multiplex PCR. From that table come the V and J calls and clone size; the DNA was used to work out D and trimming. The table lists some 260,000 clones, roughly 82% of them singletons. This clone appeared a single time. The gene calls are TRBV5-1 and TRBJ2-2; 11 bases align to TRBD1. What was sequenced was peripheral blood. The receptor's source is a woman aged 80 or over with active or convalescent COVID-19. CDR3 in amino acids: CASSSGQGVTGELFF. The CDR3 DNA reads as TGCGCCAGCAGCTCGGGACAGGGGGTCACCGGGGAGCTGTTTTTT.